The 32 T cell receptor beta chains presented below share a single source sample, sequenced in a study of blood T cell repertoires in COVID-19. Sequencing used immunoSEQ multiplex PCR; TCRdb keeps in-frame clones, though not all of them. The table lists over 100,000 clones, 85% to 90% of them singletons, with less than 1.5% in the top ten. The sequencing input was peripheral blood. These receptors were taken from a human donor in a cohort sampled during active COVID-19.

The chain recombines TRBV2 with TRBJ2-2, with TRBD1 matching over 10 bases. With V trimmed by 6 bases and J by 6 bases, 10 bases remained unmatched. The CDR3 has 16 residues. Per germline, CDR1 SNHLY and CDR2 FYNNEI. CDR3 protein: CASREKDRGPAGELFF. Written as DNA, the CDR3 is TGTGCCAGCAGGGAAAAAGACAGGGGGCCCGCCGGGGAGCTGTTTTTT.

The chain has TRBV9 and TRBJ2-2, with a possible D match to TRBD2 (5 bases). V gave up 0 bases and J gave up 0 bases, with 9 bases separating them. Per germline, CDR1 SGDLS and CDR2 YYNGEE. CDR3 size: 16 residues. CDR3 residues: CASSVGRLTNTGELFF. CDR3 bases: TGTGCCAGCAGCGTAGGGAGACTAACGAACACCGGGGAGCTGTTTTTT. Full variable domain (missing parts from reference TRBV9 and TRBJ2-2): DSGVTQTPKHLITATGQRVTLRCSPRSGDLSVYWYQQSLDQGLQFLIQYYNGEERAKGNILERFSAQQFPDLHSELNLSSLELGDSALYFCASSVGRLTNTGELFFGEGSRLTVL.

The V call is TRBV18, the J call TRBJ1-5; a weak D match, TRBD1 (6 bases). The CDR3 spans 15 residues. Between the trimmed V and J ends, which lost 6 bases and 1 base, there was a span of 13 bases. Per the germline V gene, CDR1 is KGHSH and CDR2 is LQKENI. The CDR3 region has the DNA TGTGCCAGCTCCTCCATTCAGGGGAGCAATCAGCCCCAGCATTTT. Its translation is CASSSIQGSNQPQHF.

V and J are TRBV4-2 and TRBJ2-7, with unresolved D. The CDR3 is made up of 14 amino acids. From germline, CDR1 is LGHNA and CDR2 YNFKEQ. V lost 1 base to trimming and J lost 0 bases, with 7 bases between them. The CDR3 DNA is TGTGCCAGCAGCCAAGTAACGGGCTCCTACGAGCAGTACTTC. As protein: CASSQVTGSYEQYF.

The chain carries TRBV5-4 and TRBJ2-7, with 15 bases matching TRBD2. Germline V gives CDR1 SGHNT, CDR2 YYREEE (reference sequence). CDR3 size: 18 residues. Trimming cost V 1 base and J 4 bases; bases outside gene matches: 9. CDR3 sequence (DNA): TGTGCCAGCAGCTTGAGGGGACTAGCGGGGGGCCGGACTTACGAGCAGTACTTC. This translates into CASSLRGLAGGRTYEQYF.

This clone was observed once. The V call is TRBV12-5, the J call TRBJ2-3; 7 bases fit TRBD1. The CDR3 contains 16 residues. Trimming cost V 3 bases and J 0 bases; bases outside gene matches: 6. Germline-derived CDR1 and CDR2 are LGHNT and FRNRAP. The DNA of the CDR3 is TGTGCTAGTGGTTTTGGACAGGCCCCTAGCACAGATACGCAGTATTTT. The encoded protein is CASGFGQAPSTDTQYF.

The V gene is TRBV4-1, the J gene TRBJ1-2; 10 nucleotides line up with TRBD1. The trim removed 1 base at V and 4 bases at J, leaving 6 bases unmatched. The CDR3 sequence is 16 residues long. CDR1 and CDR2 (germline): MGHRA, YSYEKL. CDR3 sequence (DNA): TGCGCCAGCAGCCAAGTAGGACAGGGGGGAAGCTATGGCTACACCTTC. Encoded protein: CASSQVGQGGSYGYTF.

V gene TRBV6-5 combines with J gene TRBJ2-1; a weak D match, TRBD1 (6 bases). Germline lookup yields CDR1 MNHEY and CDR2 SVGAGI. V lost 6 bases and J 7 bases, leaving 13 bases between the germline ends. The CDR3 spans 13 residues. The CDR3 sequence: CASSVTGRNEQFF. CDR3 bases: TGTGCCAGCAGCGTAACAGGGCGTAATGAGCAGTTCTTC.

The CDR3 region is CASSFSYRVGEKLFF. CDR3 DNA sequence: TGTGCCAGCAGCTTTTCATACAGGGTTGGAGAAAAACTGTTTTTT. The chain is built from TRBV7-2 and TRBJ1-4, with a tentative D call TRBD1 (6 bases). The germline V gene encodes CDR1 SGHTA and CDR2 FQGNSA. Trimming left V 3 bases short and J 8 bases short, with 16 bases between. The CDR3 runs 15 residues.

V and J are TRBV13 and TRBJ2-7; 7 bases agree with TRBD1. With 5 bases clipped from V and 2 bases from J, the junction kept 12 bases outside the gene matches. The length of the CDR3 is 16 residues. Germline V gives CDR1 PRHDT, CDR2 FYEKMQ (reference sequence). In DNA form, the CDR3 reads TGTGCCAGCAGCCGCAGGACAGGTCTTGGAACCTACGAGCAGTACTTC. This encodes CASSRRTGLGTYEQYF.

The chain joins TRBV9 to TRBJ1-2, with D tentatively TRBD1 (6 bases). Germline CDR1 is SGDLS and CDR2 is YYNGEE. This CDR3 contains 13 residues. Deletions cut 2 bases from V and 2 bases from J, with 7 bases between. CDR3: CASSVTGNYGYTF. In nucleotides, the CDR3 is TGTGCCAGCAGCGTTACAGGGAACTATGGCTACACCTTC.

The chain is built from TRBV19 and TRBJ1-1; 8 bases agree with TRBD1. This CDR3 spans 15 amino acids. V dropped 5 bases and J dropped 7; count of bases not matched to a gene: 12. CDR1 is LNHDA, CDR2 SQIVND, per germline (reference sequence). The CDR3 reads CASSGDRRQNGEAFF. For the CDR3, the DNA is TGTGCCAGTAGTGGGGACAGGAGACAAAACGGTGAAGCTTTCTTT. Together with reference TRBV19 and TRBJ1-1, the CDR3 gives the full variable domain: DGGITQSPKYLFRKEGQNVTLSCEQNLNHDAMYWYRQDPGQGLRLIYYSQIVNDFQKGDIAEGYSVSREKKESFPLTVTSAQKNPTAFYLCASSGDRRQNGEAFFGQGTRLTVV.

The CDR3 DNA is TGTGCCAGCAGTAAATCCACCGGGGCGGGGGAAGCCAAAAACATTCAGTACTTC. Protein: CASSKSTGAGEAKNIQYF. This chain links TRBV27 with TRBJ2-4; 7 bases agree with TRBD2. The trim removed 5 bases at V and 0 bases at J, leaving 13 bases unmatched. There are 18 residues in the CDR3. Per germline, CDR1 MNHEY and CDR2 SMNVEV (reference sequence).

The chain combines TRBV9 with TRBJ2-3; 9 nucleotides align to TRBD2. The J segment lost 2 bases and the V segment lost 2 bases, leaving 6 bases of the junction unmatched. The CDR3 runs to 16 residues. The germline V gene encodes CDR1 SGDLS and CDR2 YYNGEE. DNA for the CDR3: TGTGCCAGCAGCGTTGGACCGGGACTAGCCACAGATACGCAGTATTTT. The encoded protein is CASSVGPGLATDTQYF.

This chain joins TRBV24-1 and TRBJ1-5; perhaps TRBD1 as D (5 bases). This CDR3 is built from 16 residues. V was shortened by 4 bases and J by 3 bases, with 15 bases between the two germline ends. Per germline, CDR1 KGHDR and CDR2 SFDVKD. CDR3 loop: CATSDHTAGNNQPQHF. CDR3 bases: TGTGCCACCAGTGACCACACTGCAGGGAACAATCAGCCCCAGCATTTT.

This clone was seen once. The rearrangement joins TRBV7-8 to TRBJ2-1; no clear D gene. Trimming shortened V by 0 bases and J by 0 bases, and 6 bases separated the two germline ends. This CDR3 has 15 residues. Germline CDR1 is SGHVS and CDR2 is FQNEAQ. The CDR3 coding sequence is TGTGCCAGCAGCTTAGCCGAACACTCCTACAATGAGCAGTTCTTC. Translated: CASSLAEHSYNEQFF. The full variable domain, rest sourced from reference TRBV7-8 and TRBJ2-1, is GAGVSQSPRYKVAKRGQDVALRCDPISGHVSLFWYQQALGQGPEFLTYFQNEAQLDKSGLPSDRFFAERPEGSVSTLKIQRTQQEDSAVYLCASSLAEHSYNEQFFGPGTRLTVL.

This clone appeared a single time. The chain couples TRBV14 to TRBJ2-1; 7 bases align to TRBD2. The CDR3 has 19 residues. Trimming took 0 bases from V and 3 from J; bases not matched to a gene: 14. The germline V gene encodes CDR1 SGHDN and CDR2 FVKESK. The DNA for the CDR3 is TGTGCCAGCAGCCAAGATTTCGCATTCGGGGCGGGAGACTACAATGAGCAGTTCTTC. Amino acid sequence: CASSQDFAFGAGDYNEQFF.

This clone was picked up a small number of times. This chain joins TRBV19 and TRBJ1-5, with D maybe TRBD1 (6 bases). The CDR3 contains 18 residues. Germline V gives CDR1 LNHDA, CDR2 SQIVND (reference sequence). The V end was cut by 3 bases, the J end by 0 bases, with 18 bases between. The DNA for the CDR3 is TGTGCCAGTAGTATTAGTAGGGGACAACGGTATAGCAATCAGCCCCAGCATTTT. It codes for CASSISRGQRYSNQPQHF. Together with reference TRBV19 and TRBJ1-5, the CDR3 gives the full variable domain: DGGITQSPKYLFRKEGQNVTLSCEQNLNHDAMYWYRQDPGQGLRLIYYSQIVNDFQKGDIAEGYSVSREKKESFPLTVTSAQKNPTAFYLCASSISRGQRYSNQPQHFGDGTRLSIL.

Written as DNA, the CDR3 is TGTGCCAGCAGTGAAACGGCAGGGGGCTTGACCAAAAACATTCAGTACTTC. Amino acid sequence: CASSETAGGLTKNIQYF. The V call is TRBV2, the J call TRBJ2-4, with 8 bases that match TRBD1. Trimming cost V 2 bases and J 2 bases; bases outside gene matches: 8. Germline CDR1 reads SNHLY; CDR2 reads FYNNEI. The CDR3 sequence is 17 residues long.

The rearrangement links TRBV28 to TRBJ2-5; 8 nucleotides match TRBD1. This CDR3 comprises 13 residues. J was trimmed by 4 bases and V by 5 bases; bases with no gene match: 3. CDR1 MDHEN and CDR2 SYDVKM come from the germline V gene. The CDR3 DNA is TGTGCCAGCAGTCCTGACAGGGGAGAGACCCAGTACTTC. This translates into CASSPDRGETQYF. Supplemented by reference TRBV28 and TRBJ2-5, the full variable domain reads DVKVTQSSRYLVKRTGEKVFLECVQDMDHENMFWYRQDPGLGLRLIYFSYDVKMKEKGDIPEGYSVSREKKERFSLILESASTNQTSMYLCASSPDRGETQYFGPGTRLLVL.

This chain joins TRBV7-7 and TRBJ2-7; maybe TRBD1 (6 bases). The CDR3 is 15 amino acids. V was shortened by 1 base and J by 0 bases, with 10 bases between the two germline ends. CDR1 SSHAT and CDR2 FNYEAQ come from the germline V gene (reference sequence). CDR3 nucleotides: TGTGCCAGCAGCTTAGAACAGGGTGGCTCCTACGAGCAGTACTTC. This gives the protein CASSLEQGGSYEQYF.

The chain links TRBV29-1 to TRBJ1-3; D remains unclear. The length of the CDR3 is 12 residues. Germline values: CDR1 SQVTM, CDR2 ANQGSEA. With 5 bases removed from V and 0 bases from J, the gap between germline ends came to 5 bases. CDR3 sequence reads: CSVYSSGNTIYF. CDR3 sequence (DNA): TGCAGCGTTTACAGCTCTGGAAACACCATATATTTT. Full variable domain (outside the CDR3, taken from reference TRBV29-1 and TRBJ1-3): SAVISQKPSRDICQRGTSLTIQCQVDSQVTMMFWYRQQPGQSLTLIATANQGSEATYESGFVIDKFPISRPNLTFSTLTVSNMSPEDSSIYLCSVYSSGNTIYFGEGSWLTVV.

The chain employs TRBV28 and TRBJ1-4, with D possibly matching TRBD1 (5 bases). V was trimmed by 4 bases and J by 5 bases, leaving 11 bases between them. The CDR3 has 14 amino acids. From germline, CDR1 is MDHEN and CDR2 SYDVKM. CDR3 loop: CASSSPGGNEKLFF. DNA of the CDR3: TGTGCCAGCAGTTCCCCCGGGGGGAATGAAAAACTGTTTTTT.

V usage is TRBV27 and J usage is TRBJ2-5, with a possible D match to TRBD2 (6 bases). The CDR3 totals 15 residues. Germline CDR1 is MNHEY and CDR2 is SMNVEV (reference sequence). The V and J ends lost 6 bases and 5 bases respectively, with 19 bases between them. The CDR3 is CASRRLGGVQETQYF. The CDR3 DNA reads as TGTGCCAGCAGACGCCTGGGGGGAGTCCAGGAGACCCAGTACTTC.

The chain couples TRBV6-6 to TRBJ1-6; possibly TRBD1 for D (5 bases). Germline V CDR1 and CDR2: MNHNY, SVGAGI (reference sequence). The length of the CDR3 is 15 residues. The germline V and J ends were trimmed by 1 base and 7 bases, with 11 bases remaining between them. The CDR3, as DNA: TGTGCCAGCAGTTACTTTTCAGGGATAAATTCACCCCTCCACTTT. Translating it yields CASSYFSGINSPLHF.

The chain couples TRBV2 to TRBJ2-3; D gene ambiguous. The CDR3 extends over 15 amino acids. Germline CDR1 SNHLY, CDR2 FYNNEI. V lost 2 bases and J lost 4, with 13 bases in between. The CDR3 bases are TGTGCCAGCAGTGAATTGCCAGGTCCGCCAGATACGCAGTATTTT. Its translation: CASSELPGPPDTQYF. Combining the CDR3 with reference TRBV2 and TRBJ2-3 gives the whole variable domain EPEVTQTPSHQVTQMGQEVILRCVPISNHLYFYWYRQILGQKVEFLVSFYNNEISEKSEIFDDQFSVERPDGSNFTLKIRSTKLEDSAMYFCASSELPGPPDTQYFGPGTRLTVL.

The chain couples TRBV4-3 to TRBJ2-2, with D perhaps TRBD1 (5 bases). The CDR3 sequence is 16 residues long. V gave up 2 bases and J gave up 5 bases, with 15 bases separating them. Germline V gives CDR1 LGHNA, CDR2 YSLEER. CDR3 nucleotides: TGCGCCAGCAGCCAAACGGGTAGGGGTATGACCGGGGAGCTGTTTTTT. It is translated as CASSQTGRGMTGELFF.

V and J are TRBV29-1 and TRBJ2-6; D gene uncertain. The ends were cut back, 2 bases at V and 0 bases at J, with 14 bases in the middle. The CDR3 totals 17 residues. The V gene's germline CDR1 is SQVTM and CDR2 ANQGSEA. This chain's CDR3 is CSVELIGQASGANVLTF. The DNA for the CDR3 is TGCAGCGTTGAACTCATTGGGCAGGCCTCTGGGGCCAACGTCCTGACTTTC.

This clone was seen only a few times. The chain joins TRBV3-1 (or the pseudogene TRBV3-2) to TRBJ2-4; tentatively, D is TRBD1 (6 bases). Germline loops: CDR1 LGHDT, CDR2 YNNKEL (reference sequence). This CDR3 comprises 17 residues. The ends were cut back, 1 base at V and 0 bases at J, with 13 bases in the middle. The CDR3 protein is CASSQGSRGLAKNIQYF. The DNA for the CDR3 is TGTGCCAGCAGCCAAGGATCGAGGGGGTTAGCCAAAAACATTCAGTACTTC.

This chain uses TRBV7-9 with TRBJ1-2; 9 bases match TRBD1. J was trimmed by 4 bases and V by 5 bases; bases with no gene match: 8. Germline CDR1 reads SEHNR; CDR2 reads FQNEAQ (reference sequence). CDR3 length equals 15 residues. The CDR3 DNA sequence: TGTGCCAGCAGCCGTATAATGGGACAGGGCTATGGCTACACCTTC. Its protein is CASSRIMGQGYGYTF.

This chain uses TRBV3-1 (or the pseudogene TRBV3-2) with TRBJ1-2; 8 bases align to TRBD1. There are 16 residues in the CDR3. CDR1 and CDR2 (germline): LGHDT, YNNKEL (reference sequence). Trimming removed 1 base from V and 5 bases from J; junction bases left unmatched: 9. The CDR3 DNA sequence: TGTGCCAGCAGCCAAGCTCCCTGGACAGGGAGATATGGCTACACCTTC. Translated: CASSQAPWTGRYGYTF.

V gene TRBV19 combines with J gene TRBJ2-7, with 9 bases identical to TRBD2. CDR3 length: 15 residues. CDR1 and CDR2 from the germline V gene are LNHDA and SQIVND (reference sequence). V was pared by 4 bases and J by 5 bases, with 9 bases of the junction left unmatched. Written as DNA, the CDR3 is TGTGCCAGTAGTAACGGTTTAGCGGGAGTTGACGAGCAGTACTTC. Residues: CASSNGLAGVDEQYF.